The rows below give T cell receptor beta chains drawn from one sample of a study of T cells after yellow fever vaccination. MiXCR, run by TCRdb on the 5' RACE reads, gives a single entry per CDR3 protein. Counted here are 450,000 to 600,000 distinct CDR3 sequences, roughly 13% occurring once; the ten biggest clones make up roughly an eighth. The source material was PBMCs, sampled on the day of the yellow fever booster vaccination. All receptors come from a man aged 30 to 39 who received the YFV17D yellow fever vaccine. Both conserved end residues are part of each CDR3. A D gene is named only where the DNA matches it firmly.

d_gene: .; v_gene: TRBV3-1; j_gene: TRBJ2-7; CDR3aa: CASSQVTTSHSYEQYF
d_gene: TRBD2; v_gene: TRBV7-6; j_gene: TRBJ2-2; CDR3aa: CASSPRLAGNTGELFF
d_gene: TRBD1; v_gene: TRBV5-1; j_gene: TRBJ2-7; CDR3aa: CASRRGQGNYEQYF
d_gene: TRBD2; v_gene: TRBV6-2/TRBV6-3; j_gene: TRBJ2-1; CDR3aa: CASSYAYWSGRAYNEQFF
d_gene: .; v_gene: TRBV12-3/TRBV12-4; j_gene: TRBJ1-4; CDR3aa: CASSYGGQGYEKLFF
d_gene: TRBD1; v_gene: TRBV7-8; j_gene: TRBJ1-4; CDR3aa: CASSRTGGNNEKLFF
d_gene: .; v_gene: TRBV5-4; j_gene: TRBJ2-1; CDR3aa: CASSLVRDFYNEQFF
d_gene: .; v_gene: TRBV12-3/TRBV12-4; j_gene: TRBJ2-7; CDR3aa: CASSFGSGTYEQYF
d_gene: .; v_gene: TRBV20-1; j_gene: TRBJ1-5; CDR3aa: CSARDRVQGNQPQHF
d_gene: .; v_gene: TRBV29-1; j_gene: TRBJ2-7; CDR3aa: CSVGGGIYEQYF
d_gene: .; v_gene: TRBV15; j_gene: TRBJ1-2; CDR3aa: CATSRGGGSGNYGYTF
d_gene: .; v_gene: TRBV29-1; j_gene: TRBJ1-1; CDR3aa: CSVQPGTYTEAFF
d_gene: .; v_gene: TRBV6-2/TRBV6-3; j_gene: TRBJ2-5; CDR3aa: CASSYLARETQYF
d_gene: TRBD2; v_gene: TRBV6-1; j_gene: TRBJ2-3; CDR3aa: CASSQGLAGGDTQYF
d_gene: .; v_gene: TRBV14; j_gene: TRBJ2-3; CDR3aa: CASSQDASRGSWDTQYF